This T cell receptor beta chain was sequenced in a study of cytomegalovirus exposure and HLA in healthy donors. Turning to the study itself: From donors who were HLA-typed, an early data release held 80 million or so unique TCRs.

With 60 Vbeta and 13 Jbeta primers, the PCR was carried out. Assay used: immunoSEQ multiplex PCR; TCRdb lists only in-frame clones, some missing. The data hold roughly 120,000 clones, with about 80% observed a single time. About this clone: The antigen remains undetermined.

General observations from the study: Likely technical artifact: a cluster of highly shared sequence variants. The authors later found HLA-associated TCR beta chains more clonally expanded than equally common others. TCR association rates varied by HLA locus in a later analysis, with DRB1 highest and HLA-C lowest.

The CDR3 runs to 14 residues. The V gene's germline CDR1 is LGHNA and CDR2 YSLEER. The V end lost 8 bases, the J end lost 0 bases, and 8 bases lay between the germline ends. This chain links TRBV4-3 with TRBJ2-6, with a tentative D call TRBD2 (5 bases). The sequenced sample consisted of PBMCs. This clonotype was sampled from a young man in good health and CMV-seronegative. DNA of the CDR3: TGCGCCAGCGGAGGTGTCTCTGGGGCCAACGTCCTGACTTTC. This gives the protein CASGGVSGANVLTF.